The source of this T cell receptor beta chain is a study of CD8+ T cells in alopecia areata. Documented treatment: oral pan-JAK inhibitor, 5-10 mg twice daily. RNA was isolated and reverse transcribed to cDNA, the sequencing template. Method: immunoSEQ multiplex PCR; TCRdb's copy keeps in-frame clones and lacks some. This table has roughly 200,000 clones, approximately 55% appearing once. This receptor was taken from a human donor with alopecia areata. The sample was CD8+ T cells sorted from blood, taken at week 24, from a patient treated with tofacitinib.

CDR3 region: CASITTGYGYTF. CDR3 sequence (DNA): TGTGCCAGCATTACAACAGGGTATGGCTACACCTTC. The rearrangement links TRBV2 to TRBJ1-2; D might be TRBD1 (6 bases). The V gene lost 7 bases and the J gene lost 5 bases, with 11 bases spanning the gap. Looked up from germline, CDR1 is SNHLY and CDR2 is FYNNEI. This CDR3 region has 12 residues. The full variable domain, in which reference TRBV2 and TRBJ1-2 provide the parts outside the CDR3, is EPEVTQTPSHQVTQMGQEVILRCVPISNHLYFYWYRQILGQKVEFLVSFYNNEISEKSEIFDDQFSVERPDGSNFTLKIRSTKLEDSAMYFCASITTGYGYTFGSGTRLTVV.